This T cell receptor beta chain was sequenced in a study of shared clonotypes between healthy human individuals. Trimming stripped 8 bases from V and 2 bases from J, with 13 bases between. The CDR3 covers 12 residues. Germline V gene data show CDR1 as SQVTM and CDR2 as ANQGSEA. Naive CD8 cells lacked CD45RO, underwent positive selection for CCR7 and left out terminally differentiated effector memory CD45RA+ cells. Using immunoSEQ multiplex PCR, the repertoire was profiled, and TCRdb retains in-frame clones only, with some absent. The sample yields about 2.1 million clones, just under 95% seen once. The receptor was isolated from a man aged 18 to 30 in good health. Some clones in this sample may be carry-over from other donors' samples. The specimen sequenced was naive CD8+ T cells from PBMCs. V is TRBV29-1 and J is TRBJ2-7; weak D call: TRBD2 (6 bases). Here the CDR3 DNA reads TGCAGCATTCGACTAGGGGCCTACGAGCAGTACTTC. Amino acid sequence: CSIRLGAYEQYF.